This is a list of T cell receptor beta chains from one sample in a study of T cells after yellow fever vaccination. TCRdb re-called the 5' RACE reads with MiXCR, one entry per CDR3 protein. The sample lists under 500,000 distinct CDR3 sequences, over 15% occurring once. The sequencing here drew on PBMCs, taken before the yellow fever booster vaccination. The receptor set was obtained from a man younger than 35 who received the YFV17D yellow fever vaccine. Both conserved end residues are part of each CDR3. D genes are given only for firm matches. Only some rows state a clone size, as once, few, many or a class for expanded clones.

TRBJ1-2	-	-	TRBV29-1	TGCAGCGTTGAACCCGACCCGGTGGGCTACACCTTC	CSVEPDPVGYTF
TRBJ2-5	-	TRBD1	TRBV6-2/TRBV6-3	TGTGCCAGCAGCCTACCCGGGACAGGGGGGCAGGAAGAGACCCAGTACTTC	CASSLPGTGGQEETQYF
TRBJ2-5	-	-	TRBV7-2	TGTGCCAGCAGCTTAATGTGGGAAGAGGAGACCCAGTACTTC	CASSLMWEEETQYF
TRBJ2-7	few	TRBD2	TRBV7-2	TGTGCCAGCACCCCATGGGCGGGGGATAGCTCCTACGAGCAGTACTTC	CASTPWAGDSSYEQYF
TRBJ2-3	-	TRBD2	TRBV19	TGTGCCAGCTCCCCTTGGGGACTAGCGGGAATGACAGATACGCAGTATTTT	CASSPWGLAGMTDTQYF
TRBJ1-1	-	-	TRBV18	TGTGCCAGCTCGCTAAGTGGCATTCCGGACACTGAAGCTTTCTTT	CASSLSGIPDTEAFF
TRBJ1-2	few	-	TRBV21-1	TGTGCCAGCAGCAAAGACGTTGAGACGTTAGTCTTC	CASSKDVETLVF
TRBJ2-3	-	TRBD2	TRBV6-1	TGTGCCAGCAGTGAAAATGGGGGGGGCACAGATACGCAGTATTTT	CASSENGGGTDTQYF
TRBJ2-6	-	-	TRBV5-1	TGCGCCAGCAGCGTTCAGGCCTCTGGGGCCAACGTCCTGACTTTC	CASSVQASGANVLTF
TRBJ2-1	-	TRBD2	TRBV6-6	TGTGCCAGCAGTTACAGGACTAGCGCCGGCCGTGGGCAGTTCTTC	CASSYRTSAGRGQFF
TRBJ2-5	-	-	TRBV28	TGTGCCAGCAGGCACAAGTCCCTTAACCAAGAGACCCAGTACTTC	CASRHKSLNQETQYF
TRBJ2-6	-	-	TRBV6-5	TGTGCCAGCTCCCGCCGGACGGTAAACTCTGGGGCCAACGTCCTGACTTTC	CASSRRTVNSGANVLTF
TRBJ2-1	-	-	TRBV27	TGTGCCAGCAGCCCTCGTCCCCTGGCCCATGAGCAGTTCTTC	CASSPRPLAHEQFF
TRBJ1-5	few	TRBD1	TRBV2	TGTGCCAGCTGCGGGCAGGGGGAACAGCCCCAGCATTTT	CASCGQGEQPQHF
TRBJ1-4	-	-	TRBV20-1	TGCAGTGTTCCGGGCGGGGGGCAAAACTCTAATGAAAAACTGTTTTTT	CSVPGGGQNSNEKLFF
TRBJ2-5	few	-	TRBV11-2	TGTGCCAGCAGCTTGGTTTTGGAGACCCAGTACTTC	CASSLVLETQYF
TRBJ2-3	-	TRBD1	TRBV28	TGTGCCAGCAGAGCAGGGGGAAGCACAGATACGCAGTATTTT	CASRAGGSTDTQYF
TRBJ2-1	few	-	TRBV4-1	TGCGCCAGCAGCCAAGTGGAGCTAGACCGTCCGGGGGAGCAGTTCTTC	CASSQVELDRPGEQFF